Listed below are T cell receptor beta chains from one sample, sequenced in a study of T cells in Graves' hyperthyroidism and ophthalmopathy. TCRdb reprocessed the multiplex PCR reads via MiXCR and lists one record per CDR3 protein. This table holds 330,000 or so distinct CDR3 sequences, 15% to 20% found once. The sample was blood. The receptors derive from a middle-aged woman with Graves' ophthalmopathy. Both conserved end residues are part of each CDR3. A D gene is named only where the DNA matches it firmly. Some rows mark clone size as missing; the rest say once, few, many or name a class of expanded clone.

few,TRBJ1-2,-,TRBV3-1,TGTGCCAGCAGCCAAGAGTCGGAGAACTATGGCTACACCTTC,CASSQESENYGYTF
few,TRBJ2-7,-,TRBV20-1,TGCAGTGCCACCTATGAGGGTCGGGAATACGAGCAGTACTTC,CSATYEGREYEQYF
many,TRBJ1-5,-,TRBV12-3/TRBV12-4,TGTGCCAGCAGTACGCAGGCCAATCAGCCCCAGCATTTT,CASSTQANQPQHF
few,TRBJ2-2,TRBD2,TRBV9,TGTGCCAGCAGTCATACTTTAGCGGGAGGGGTATCGAACACCGGGGAGCTGTTTTTT,CASSHTLAGGVSNTGELFF
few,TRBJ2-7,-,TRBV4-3,TGCGCCAGCAGCCAAGATCTCTACGGGACCTACGAGCAGTACTTC,CASSQDLYGTYEQYF
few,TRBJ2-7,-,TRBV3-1,TGTGCCAGCAGCCGAAGCGGACCTGGACGGAACACCTACGAGCAGTACTTC,CASSRSGPGRNTYEQYF
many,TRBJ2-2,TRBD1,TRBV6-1,TGTGCCAGCAGTAGATTCGGGACAGGTTTAACAGGGGAGCTGTTTTTT,CASSRFGTGLTGELFF
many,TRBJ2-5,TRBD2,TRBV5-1,TGCGCCAGCAGCTTGAAAATAGCGGGAGAGTTAGGGGAGACCCAGTACTTC,CASSLKIAGELGETQYF
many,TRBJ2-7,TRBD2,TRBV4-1,TGCGCCAGCAGCCAAGATCTAGGCGGGGGAAGGGGCATAACCTACGAGCAGTACTTC,CASSQDLGGGRGITYEQYF
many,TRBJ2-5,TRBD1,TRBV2,TGTGCCAGCACCCCGGGACAGCAGTACCAAGAGACCCAGTACTTC,CASTPGQQYQETQYF
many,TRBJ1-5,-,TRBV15,TGTGCCACCAGCATCAGTCCTTATAGCAATCAGCCCCAGCATTTT,CATSISPYSNQPQHF
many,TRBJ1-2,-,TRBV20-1,TGCAGTGCCAAGCCCGGACAGTCTACGACATATGGCTACACCTTC,CSAKPGQSTTYGYTF
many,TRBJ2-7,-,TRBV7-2,TGTGCCAGCAGCGAGGAGGTAGAGGTCTACGAGCAGTACTTC,CASSEEVEVYEQYF
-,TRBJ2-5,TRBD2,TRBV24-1,TGTGCCACCAGTGGGGGGGGTAATCGAGAGACCCAGTACTTC,CATSGGGNRETQYF
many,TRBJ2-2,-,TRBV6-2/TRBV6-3,TGTGCCAGCAGAAATGCAGGAAACGCGAACACCGGGGAGCCGTTTTTT,CASRNAGNANTGEPFF
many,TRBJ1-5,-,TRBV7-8,TGTGCCAGCAGCTTCCCAGGGGACAATCAGCCCCAGCATTTT,CASSFPGDNQPQHF
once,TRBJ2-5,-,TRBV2,TGTGCCAGCAGTGAAGCTGAGGGTTATGGAGAGACCCAGTACTTC,CASSEAEGYGETQYF
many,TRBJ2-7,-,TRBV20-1,TGCAGTGCTAGAGGGGCGCAATACGAGCAGTACTTC,CSARGAQYEQYF
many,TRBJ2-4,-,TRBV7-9,TGTGCCAGCAGCTCTACAGGGCTAGGAGACATTCAGTACTTC,CASSSTGLGDIQYF
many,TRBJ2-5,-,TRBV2,TGTGCCAGCAGTCGGGACAACCAAGAGACCCAGTACTTC,CASSRDNQETQYF
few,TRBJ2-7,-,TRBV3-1,TGTGCCAGCAGCCGACAGTGGACGTCCTACGAGCAGCACTTC,CASSRQWTSYEQHF
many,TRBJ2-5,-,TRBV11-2,TGTGCCAGCAGCTTAAGGGGTAGCAGAGTACAAGAGACCCAGTACTTC,CASSLRGSRVQETQYF
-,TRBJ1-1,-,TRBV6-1,TGTGCCAGCAGTGAAAGAGACGACAGGAAAGCTTTCTTT,CASSERDDRKAFF
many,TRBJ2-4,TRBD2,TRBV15,TGTGCCACCAGCAGAGAGGGACTAGCAGCCGACATTCAGTACTTC,CATSREGLAADIQYF
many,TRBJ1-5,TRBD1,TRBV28,TGTGCCAGCAGTTTCTGGTCAGGGGGCTTCAATCAGCCCCAGCATTTT,CASSFWSGGFNQPQHF
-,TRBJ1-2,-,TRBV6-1,TGTGCCAGCAGTGACAGGGGACCTACTTATGGCTACACCTTC,CASSDRGPTYGYTF
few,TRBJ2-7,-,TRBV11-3,TGTGCCAGCAGCTCACGGGACGACCTTTTTGGCGAGCAGTACTTC,CASSSRDDLFGEQYF
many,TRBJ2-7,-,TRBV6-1,TGTGCCAGCCTTGAATATCCGGGACACCCAGCCTACGAGCAGTACTTC,CASLEYPGHPAYEQYF
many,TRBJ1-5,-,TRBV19,TGTGCCAGTAGTAACTCGGGACGACAAACGGGGCAGCCCCAGCATTTT,CASSNSGRQTGQPQHF
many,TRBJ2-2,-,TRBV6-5,TGTGCCAGCATCCAGGAGCACACCGGGGAGCTGTTTTTT,CASIQEHTGELFF
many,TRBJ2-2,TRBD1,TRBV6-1,TGTGCCAGCAGTGAAGGGACAGGGGGCCCCGGGGAGCTGTTTTTT,CASSEGTGGPGELFF
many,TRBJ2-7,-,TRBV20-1,TGCAGTGCTGCACAACAGGAATACGAGCAGTACTTC,CSAAQQEYEQYF
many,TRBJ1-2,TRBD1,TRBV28,TGTGCCAGCAGTTCCGTCCCGGGACAGGGGCCTAACTATGGCTACACCTTC,CASSSVPGQGPNYGYTF
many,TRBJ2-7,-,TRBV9,TGTGCCAGCAGCGTTGGAGGGGTCCACGAGCAGTACTTC,CASSVGGVHEQYF
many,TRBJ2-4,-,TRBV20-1,TGCAGTGCTAGAGATACCGAGAACATTCAGTACTTC,CSARDTENIQYF
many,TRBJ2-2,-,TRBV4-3,TGCGCCAGCAGCCAAGCTCCCCTAAGGGCGGGATTGAAAACGAACACCGGGGAGCTGTTTTTT,CASSQAPLRAGLKTNTGELFF
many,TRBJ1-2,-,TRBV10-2,TGCGCCAGCAGTGGGTCGGACACTTACTATGGCTACACCTTC,CASSGSDTYYGYTF
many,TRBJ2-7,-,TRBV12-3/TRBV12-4,TGTGCCAGCAGCCTATCTCGGGCGCCCTACGAGCAGTACTTC,CASSLSRAPYEQYF
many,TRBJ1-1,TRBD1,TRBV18,TGTGCCAGCTCTCGGCGGGACAGGGGGTACATGAACACTGAAGCTTTCTTT,CASSRRDRGYMNTEAFF
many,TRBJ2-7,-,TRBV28,TGTGCCAGCAGTTTAAATGGGGCGGACAGCCACGAGCAGTACTTC,CASSLNGADSHEQYF
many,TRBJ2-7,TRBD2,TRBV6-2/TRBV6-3,TGTGCCAGCAGCTATACTGTAGCGGGAGCCTACGAGCAGTACTTC,CASSYTVAGAYEQYF
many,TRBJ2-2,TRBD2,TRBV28,TGTGCCAGCAGTTGGTCGGGAGGGTTCACCGGGGAGCTGTTTTTT,CASSWSGGFTGELFF
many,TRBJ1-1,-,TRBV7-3,TGTGCCAGCAGCAGGTCTGGAGGGCTAATAACTGAAGCTTTCTTT,CASSRSGGLITEAFF
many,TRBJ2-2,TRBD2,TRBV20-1,TGCAGTGCTCCGACTAGCGGGAGGGCGGCCGGGGAGCTGTTTTTT,CSAPTSGRAAGELFF
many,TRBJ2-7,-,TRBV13,TGTGCCAGCAGCACGGGGACTTACTACGAGCAGTACTTC,CASSTGTYYEQYF